What follows is one T cell receptor (beta chain) and its context. This specimen belongs to a study of T cells in Graves' hyperthyroidism and ophthalmopathy. Across the whole study: Prior to any treatment, at the point of initial diagnosis, peripheral blood was collected.

From RNA transcripts, TCR beta CDR3 regions were amplified. First-round RT-PCR targeting the TCR CDR3 was performed with the HTBI primer set. TCRdb reprocessed the multiplex PCR reads via MiXCR and lists one record per CDR3 protein. The sample includes under 350,000 distinct CDR3 sequences, about 20% of them seen just once. The receptor comes from a woman aged 45-65 years with Graves' hyperthyroidism. Sequenced input: blood.

CDR3: CASSFHGEYYEQYF. Written as DNA, the CDR3 is TGTGCCAGCAGTTTTCACGGGGAGTACTACGAGCAGTACTTC. The rearrangement joins TRBV28 to TRBJ2-7, with D tentatively TRBD2 (5 bases). The CDR3 is 14 residues long. V lost 3 bases and J 3 bases, leaving 12 bases between the germline ends. CDR1 and CDR2 from the germline V gene are MDHEN and SYDVKM.